The rows below give T cell receptor beta chains drawn from one sample of a study of shared clonotypes between healthy human individuals. Data came from immunoSEQ multiplex PCR; TCRdb stores just in-frame clones and leaves some out. The repertoire holds under 2,500,000 clones, about 94% seen once, with around 0.13% in the top ten. Source material: naive CD4+ T cells sorted from blood. The receptors were gathered from a man aged 18 to 30 in good health. Both conserved end residues are part of each CDR3. The D gene is left open where the match is weak. Some rows have no size entry. The others give once, few or many, or a class for an expanded clone.

size	D	V	J	CDR3	DNA
-	TRBD2	TRBV9	TRBJ2-7	CASSAGAGAYEQYF	TGTGCCAGCAGCGCTGGCGCGGGGGCCTACGAGCAGTACTTC
-	TRBD2	TRBV4-1	TRBJ2-5	CASSQGLAGVETQYF	TGCGCCAGCAGCCAAGGACTAGCGGGAGTGGAGACCCAGTACTTC
-	-	TRBV19	TRBJ2-1	CASSKSFLVQFF	TGTGCCAGTAGTAAGAGTTTTTTAGTGCAGTTCTTC
-	-	TRBV6-5	TRBJ1-5	CASSYSWDGNQPQHF	TGTGCCAGCAGTTACTCGTGGGATGGCAATCAGCCCCAGCATTTT
-	TRBD1	TRBV5-1	TRBJ2-7	CASSLEGGTLGEQYF	TGCGCCAGCAGCTTGGAAGGGGGCACCCTGGGCGAGCAGTACTTC
-	TRBD1	TRBV10-3	TRBJ1-5	CAIKAGTGSDSNQPQHF	TGTGCCATCAAGGCGGGGACAGGGTCTGATAGCAATCAGCCCCAGCATTTT
-	TRBD2	TRBV6-5	TRBJ2-5	CASSSTSGYETQYF	TGTGCCAGCAGCTCGACTAGCGGTTATGAGACCCAGTACTTC
-	-	TRBV20-1	TRBJ2-7	CSAKTSYEQYF	TGCAGTGCTAAAACTAGCTACGAGCAGTACTTC
-	-	TRBV10-3	TRBJ1-1	CAITRQELNTEAFF	TGTGCCATCACCCGACAGGAATTGAACACTGAAGCTTTCTTT
-	-	TRBV18	TRBJ2-7	CASSPSLFSEQYF	TGTGCCAGCTCACCTTCTCTATTTAGCGAGCAGTACTTC
once	TRBD1	TRBV27	TRBJ2-4	CASSSGTGPFSHQNIQYF	TGTGCCAGCAGTTCCGGGACAGGGCCCTTTTCGCACCAAAACATTCAGTACTTC
-	-	TRBV5-1	TRBJ2-2	CASSWGRLNTGELFF	TGCGCCAGCAGCTGGGGACGTTTGAACACCGGGGAGCTGTTTTTT
-	-	TRBV18	TRBJ1-2	CASSPAGVEVYGYTF	TGTGCCAGCTCACCGGCAGGGGTCGAGGTATATGGCTACACCTTC
once	TRBD2	TRBV18	TRBJ2-7	CASSTTSGGREQYF	TGTGCCAGCTCCACGACTAGCGGGGGCCGCGAGCAGTACTTC
-	-	TRBV6-5	TRBJ2-7	CASSYSPTLGEQYF	TGTGCCAGCAGTTACTCGCCGACCCTTGGTGAGCAGTACTTC
-	TRBD1	TRBV2	TRBJ1-4	CASRADRVANEKLFF	TGTGCCAGCAGAGCCGACAGGGTGGCTAATGAAAAACTGTTTTTT
-	-	TRBV5-1	TRBJ2-5	CASSSLGEVNQETQYF	TGCGCCAGCAGCTCACTGGGGGAGGTTAACCAAGAGACCCAGTACTTC
-	TRBD2	TRBV7-2	TRBJ2-7	CASSLDYSGTYRYF	TGTGCCAGCAGCTTAGATTATAGCGGGACCTACAGGTACTTC
-	TRBD1	TRBV6-1	TRBJ2-5	CASTLLQGARETQYF	TGTGCCAGCACCCTTCTACAGGGGGCCCGGGAGACCCAGTACTTC
-	-	TRBV28	TRBJ1-5	CASINGGMGTSNQPQHF	TGTGCCAGCATAAATGGGGGTATGGGGACTAGCAATCAGCCCCAGCATTTT
-	-	TRBV5-1	TRBJ2-1	CASSRGDSSYNEQFF	TGCGCCAGCAGCCGGGGGGACAGCTCCTACAATGAGCAGTTCTTC
-	TRBD1	TRBV2	TRBJ2-1	CASSGGQGRNEQFF	TGTGCCAGCAGTGGAGGACAGGGGCGCAATGAGCAGTTCTTC
-	-	TRBV28	TRBJ1-2	CASSPANGGLRYGYTF	TGTGCCAGCAGTCCCGCCAATGGGGGTCTTAGGTATGGCTACACCTTC
-	TRBD2	TRBV5-1	TRBJ2-3	CASSLRQAQLAGLFPSTDTQYF	TGCGCCAGCAGCTTGCGTCAGGCGCAACTAGCGGGGCTATTCCCTAGCACAGATACGCAGTATTTT
-	-	TRBV28	TRBJ1-2	CASSPVTHGYTF	TGTGCCAGCAGTCCTGTTACACATGGCTACACCTTC
-	-	TRBV7-2	TRBJ2-2	CASSLFGFAGELFF	TGTGCCAGCAGCTTATTTGGGTTTGCCGGGGAGCTGTTTTTT
-	-	TRBV5-1	TRBJ1-5	CASSLAGAGNQPQHF	TGCGCCAGCAGCTTGGCGGGGGCGGGCAATCAGCCCCAGCATTTT
-	-	TRBV1	TRBJ2-1	CTSSPEGTRVWGTNEQFF	TGCACCAGCAGCCCAGAAGGAACTAGGGTATGGGGAACCAATGAGCAGTTCTTC
-	-	TRBV30	TRBJ1-6	CACFDKYNSPLHF	TGTGCCTGTTTCGACAAGTATAATTCACCCCTCCACTTT
-	-	TRBV5-4	TRBJ1-4	CASSSGRGGEKLFF	TGTGCCAGCAGCTCGGGCAGGGGCGGTGAAAAACTGTTTTTT
-	-	TRBV30	TRBJ2-5	CAWSTGKGETQYF	TGTGCCTGGAGTACGGGGAAAGGGGAGACCCAGTACTTC
-	-	TRBV25-1	TRBJ2-1	CASSIYNEQFF	TGTGCCAGCAGTATTTACAATGAGCAGTTCTTC
-	TRBD1	TRBV5-4	TRBJ1-2	CASSRGQGRDGYTF	TGTGCCAGCAGCCGAGGACAGGGGAGGGATGGCTACACCTTC
-	-	TRBV10-3	TRBJ1-5	CAISINSNQPQHF	TGTGCCATCAGCATTAATAGCAATCAGCCCCAGCATTTT
-	TRBD1	TRBV6-5	TRBJ1-5	CASSYSSRGSSQPQHF	TGTGCCAGCAGTTACTCTTCCAGGGGGAGTTCACAGCCCCAGCATTTT
-	-	TRBV19	TRBJ1-5	CASKTTGTSDQPQHF	TGTGCCAGCAAAACAACCGGGACATCCGATCAGCCCCAGCATTTT
-	TRBD2	TRBV5-4	TRBJ2-3	CASSWGTSGGTDTQYF	TGTGCCAGCAGCTGGGGGACTAGCGGCGGCACAGATACGCAGTATTTT